A selection of T cell receptor beta chains follows, all from one sample in a study of blood T cell repertoires in COVID-19. TCRdb's table, derived via immunoSEQ multiplex PCR, lists solely in-frame clones and lacks some. The sample has approximately 69,000 clones, roughly three quarters seen once; the top ten hold approximately 15%. What was sequenced was peripheral blood. All receptors derive from a man aged 55 to 70 with acute or convalescent COVID-19. Both conserved end residues are part of each CDR3.

CDR3aa	v_gene	j_gene
CASSLEGASNQPQHF	TRBV5-1	TRBJ1-5
CSATDRVGNTIYF	TRBV20-1	TRBJ1-3
CASKPSQGANTEAFF	TRBV5-1	TRBJ1-1
CASSLRSPGGDEKLFF	TRBV5-8	TRBJ1-4
CATSSGGAGANVLTF	TRBV15	TRBJ2-6
CASSLGGLAGRHLIHEQFF	TRBV7-9	TRBJ2-1
CASSVVGVKVEAFF	TRBV9	TRBJ1-1
CASSKPPGGREANYGYTF	TRBV19	TRBJ1-2
CAWSVGGGGRNQPQHF	TRBV30	TRBJ1-5
CASSLNRGTGATEAFF	TRBV6-5	TRBJ1-1